This T cell receptor (beta chain) emerged from a study of patients and donors after allogeneic stem cell transplantation. One entry per CDR3 protein, called by TCRdb with MiXCR from the RT-PCR reads. The sample contains about a million distinct CDR3 sequences, under 20% of which appear only once. Sample: blood, either unsorted or a sorted T cell fraction (not recorded which). This TCR was sampled from a human donor who was either an allogeneic HSCT recipient or a stem cell or donor lymphocyte infusion donor (not recorded which). It is not recorded whose cells these are; they may come from a transplant donor.

The CDR3 DNA reads TGTGCCAGCAGTCACTTAGCGGGAGGATACAATGAGCAGTTCTTC. Its translation is CASSHLAGGYNEQFF. The chain links TRBV6-5 to TRBJ2-1, with 10 bases lining up with TRBD2. The junction had 5 bases not matched to a gene; V was cut back by 5 bases and J by 4 bases. The CDR3 spans 15 residues. Looked up from germline, CDR1 is MNHEY and CDR2 is SVGAGI.